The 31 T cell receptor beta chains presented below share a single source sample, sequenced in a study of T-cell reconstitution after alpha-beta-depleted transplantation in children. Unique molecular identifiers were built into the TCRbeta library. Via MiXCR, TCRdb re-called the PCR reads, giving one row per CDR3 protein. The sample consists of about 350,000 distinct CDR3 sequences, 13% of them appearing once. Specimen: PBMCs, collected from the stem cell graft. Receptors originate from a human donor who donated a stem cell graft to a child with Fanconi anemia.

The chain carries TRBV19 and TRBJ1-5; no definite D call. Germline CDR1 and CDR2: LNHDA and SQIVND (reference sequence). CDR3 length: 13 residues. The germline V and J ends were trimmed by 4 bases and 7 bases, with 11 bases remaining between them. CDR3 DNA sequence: TGTGCCAGTAGTACGAGAGTGGCCCAGCCCCAGCATTTT. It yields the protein CASSTRVAQPQHF.

The DNA for the CDR3 is TGCGCCAGCAGCCCGACCGCAGAGTTCTATGGCTACACCTTC. It translates to CASSPTAEFYGYTF. This sequence joins TRBV5-1 and TRBJ1-2; D gene uncertain. This CDR3 has 14 amino acids. Per germline, CDR1 SGHRS and CDR2 YFSETQ. V was clipped by 4 bases and J by 4 bases, with 14 bases between them.

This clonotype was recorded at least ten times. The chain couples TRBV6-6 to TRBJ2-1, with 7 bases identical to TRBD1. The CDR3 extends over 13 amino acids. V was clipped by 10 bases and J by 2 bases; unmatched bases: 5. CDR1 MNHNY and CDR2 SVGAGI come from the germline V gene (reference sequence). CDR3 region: CAINRGPYNEQFF. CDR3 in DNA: TGTGCCATAAACAGGGGCCCCTACAATGAGCAGTTCTTC.

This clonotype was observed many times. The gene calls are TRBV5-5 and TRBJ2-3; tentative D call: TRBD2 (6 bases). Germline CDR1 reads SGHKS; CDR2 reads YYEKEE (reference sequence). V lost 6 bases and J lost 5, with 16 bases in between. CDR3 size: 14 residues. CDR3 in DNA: TGTGCCAGCACCTTTTACCAGGGAGGAGATACGCAGTATTTT. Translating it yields CASTFYQGGDTQYF. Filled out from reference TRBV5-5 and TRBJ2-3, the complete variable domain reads DAGVTQSPTHLIKTRGQQVTLRCSPISGHKSVSWYQQVLGQGPQFIFQYYEKEERGRGNFPDRFSARQFPNYSSELNVNALLLGDSALYLCASTFYQGGDTQYFGPGTRLTVL.

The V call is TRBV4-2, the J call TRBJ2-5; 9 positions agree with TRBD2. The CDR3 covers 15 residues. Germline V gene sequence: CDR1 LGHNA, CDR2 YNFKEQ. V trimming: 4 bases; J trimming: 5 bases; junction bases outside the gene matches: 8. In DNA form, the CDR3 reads TGTGCCAGCAGCCTAGCTAGCGGGGCACTCGAGACCCAGTACTTC. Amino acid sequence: CASSLASGALETQYF.

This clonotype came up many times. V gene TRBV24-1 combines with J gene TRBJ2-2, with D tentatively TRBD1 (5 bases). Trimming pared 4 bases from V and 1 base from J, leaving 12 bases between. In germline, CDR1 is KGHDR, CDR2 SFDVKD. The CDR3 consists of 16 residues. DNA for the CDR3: TGTGCCACCAGTGACCAGACCACAGGGAACACCGGGGAGCTGTTTTTT. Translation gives CATSDQTTGNTGELFF.

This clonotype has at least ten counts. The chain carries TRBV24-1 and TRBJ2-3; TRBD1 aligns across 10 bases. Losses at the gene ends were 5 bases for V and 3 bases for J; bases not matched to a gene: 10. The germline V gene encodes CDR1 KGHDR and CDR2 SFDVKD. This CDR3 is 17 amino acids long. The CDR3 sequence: CATSATPGQGSTDTQYF. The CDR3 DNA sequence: TGTGCCACCAGTGCCACACCGGGACAGGGGTCAACAGATACGCAGTATTTT.

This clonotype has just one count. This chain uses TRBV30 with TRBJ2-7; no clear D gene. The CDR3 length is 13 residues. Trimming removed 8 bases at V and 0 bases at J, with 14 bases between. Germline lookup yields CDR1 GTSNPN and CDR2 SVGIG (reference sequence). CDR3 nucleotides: TGTGCCGCAAGGACGGCCAACTCCTACGAGCAGTACTTC. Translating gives CAARTANSYEQYF.

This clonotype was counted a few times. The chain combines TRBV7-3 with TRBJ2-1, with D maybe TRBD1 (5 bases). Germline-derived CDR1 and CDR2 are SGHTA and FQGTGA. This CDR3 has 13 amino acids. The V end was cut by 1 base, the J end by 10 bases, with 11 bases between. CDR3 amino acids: CASSLSGALEQFF. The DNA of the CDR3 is TGTGCCAGCAGCTTAAGTGGGGCCTTAGAGCAGTTCTTC.

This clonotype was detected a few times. The DNA for the CDR3 is TGCGCCAGCAGCATGGGACAGACTGGCGATGAGCAGTTCTTC. Its translation: CASSMGQTGDEQFF. The chain is built from TRBV5-1 and TRBJ2-1; TRBD1 matches at 7 bases. The length of the CDR3 is 14 residues. Germline CDR1 is SGHRS and CDR2 is YFSETQ. After removal of 4 bases from V and 8 bases from J, the junction contained 9 bases not matched to a gene.

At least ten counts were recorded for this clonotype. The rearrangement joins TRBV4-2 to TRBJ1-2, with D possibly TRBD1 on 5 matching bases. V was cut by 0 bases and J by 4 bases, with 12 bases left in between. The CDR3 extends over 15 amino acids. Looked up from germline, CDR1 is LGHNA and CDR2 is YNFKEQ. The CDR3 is CASSQEGQGGYGYTF. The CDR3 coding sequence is TGTGCCAGCAGCCAAGAGGGGCAGGGAGGCTATGGCTACACCTTC.

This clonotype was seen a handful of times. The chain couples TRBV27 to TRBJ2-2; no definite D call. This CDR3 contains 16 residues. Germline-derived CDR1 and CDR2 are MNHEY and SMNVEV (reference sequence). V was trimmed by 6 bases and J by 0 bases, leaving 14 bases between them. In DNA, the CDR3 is TGTGCCAGCAGCTCAAGCATAGCCTCGAACACCGGGGAGCTGTTTTTT. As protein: CASSSSIASNTGELFF.

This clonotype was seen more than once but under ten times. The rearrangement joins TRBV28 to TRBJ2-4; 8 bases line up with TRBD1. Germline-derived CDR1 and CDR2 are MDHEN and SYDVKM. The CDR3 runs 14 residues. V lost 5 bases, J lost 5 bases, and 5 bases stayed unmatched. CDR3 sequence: CASSEGQVENIQYF. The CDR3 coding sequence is TGTGCCAGCAGTGAGGGACAGGTAGAAAACATTCAGTACTTC.

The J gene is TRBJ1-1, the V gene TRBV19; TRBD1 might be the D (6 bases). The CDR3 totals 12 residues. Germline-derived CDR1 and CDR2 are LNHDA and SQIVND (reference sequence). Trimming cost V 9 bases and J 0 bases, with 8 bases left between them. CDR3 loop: CASQGMNTEAFF. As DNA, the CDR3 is TGTGCCAGCCAGGGGATGAACACTGAAGCTTTCTTT. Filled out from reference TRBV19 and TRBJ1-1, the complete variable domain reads DGGITQSPKYLFRKEGQNVTLSCEQNLNHDAMYWYRQDPGQGLRLIYYSQIVNDFQKGDIAEGYSVSREKKESFPLTVTSAQKNPTAFYLCASQGMNTEAFFGQGTRLTVV.

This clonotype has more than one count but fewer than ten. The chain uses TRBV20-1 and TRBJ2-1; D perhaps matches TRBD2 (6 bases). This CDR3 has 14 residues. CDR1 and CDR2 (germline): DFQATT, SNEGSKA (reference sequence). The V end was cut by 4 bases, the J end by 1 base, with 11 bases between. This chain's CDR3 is CSATRDFSYNEQFF. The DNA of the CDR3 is TGCAGTGCTACTCGGGACTTTTCCTACAATGAGCAGTTCTTC.

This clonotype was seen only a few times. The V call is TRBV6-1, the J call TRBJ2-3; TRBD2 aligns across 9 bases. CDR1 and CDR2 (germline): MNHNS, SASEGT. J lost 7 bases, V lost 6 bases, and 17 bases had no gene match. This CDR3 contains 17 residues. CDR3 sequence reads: CASSDPRAGGQGNTQYF. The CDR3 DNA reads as TGTGCCAGCAGCGACCCTCGGGCGGGGGGGCAAGGAAATACGCAGTATTTT.

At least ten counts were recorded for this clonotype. The CDR3 nucleotides read TGTGCCAGCAGTTTAGCAGGGGAGGATGGCTACACCTTC. Translated: CASSLAGEDGYTF. V gene TRBV28 combines with J gene TRBJ1-2; D is perhaps TRBD1 (6 bases). From germline, CDR1 is MDHEN and CDR2 SYDVKM. V shed 2 bases and J shed 6 bases, with 10 bases lying between them. The CDR3 contains 13 residues.

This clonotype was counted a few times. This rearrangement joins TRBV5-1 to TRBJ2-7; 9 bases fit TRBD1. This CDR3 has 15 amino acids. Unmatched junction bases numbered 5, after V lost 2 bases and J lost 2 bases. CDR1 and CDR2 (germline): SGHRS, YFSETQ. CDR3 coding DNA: TGCGCCAGCAGCTTCGGGGACAGGGACACCTACGAGCAGTACTTC. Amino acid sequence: CASSFGDRDTYEQYF.

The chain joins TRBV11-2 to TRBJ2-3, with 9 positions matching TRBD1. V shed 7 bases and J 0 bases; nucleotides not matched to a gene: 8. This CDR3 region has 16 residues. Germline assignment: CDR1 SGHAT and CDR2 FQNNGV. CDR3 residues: CASTKGTGHSTDTQYF. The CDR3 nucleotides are TGTGCCAGCACCAAGGGGACAGGGCATAGCACAGATACGCAGTATTTT.

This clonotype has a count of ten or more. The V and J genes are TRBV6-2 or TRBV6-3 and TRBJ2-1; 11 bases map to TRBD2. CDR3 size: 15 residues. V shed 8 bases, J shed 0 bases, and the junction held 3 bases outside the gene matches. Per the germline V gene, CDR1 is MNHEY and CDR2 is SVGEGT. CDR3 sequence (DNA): TGTGCCAGCCTGACTAGCGGGGCCTCCTACAATGAGCAGTTCTTC. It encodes CASLTSGASYNEQFF.

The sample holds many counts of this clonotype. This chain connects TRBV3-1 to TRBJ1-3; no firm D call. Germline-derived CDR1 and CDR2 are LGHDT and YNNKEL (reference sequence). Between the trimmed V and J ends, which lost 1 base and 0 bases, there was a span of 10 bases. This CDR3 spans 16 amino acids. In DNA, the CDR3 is TGTGCCAGCAGCCAAGGGTTCAGTAACTCTGGAAACACCATATATTTT. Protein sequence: CASSQGFSNSGNTIYF.

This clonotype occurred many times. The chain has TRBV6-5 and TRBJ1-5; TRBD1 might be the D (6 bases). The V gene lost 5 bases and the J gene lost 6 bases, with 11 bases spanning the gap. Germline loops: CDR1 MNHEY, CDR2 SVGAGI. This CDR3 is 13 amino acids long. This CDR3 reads CASSPQGFQPQHF. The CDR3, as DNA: TGTGCCAGCAGTCCACAGGGTTTTCAGCCCCAGCATTTT.

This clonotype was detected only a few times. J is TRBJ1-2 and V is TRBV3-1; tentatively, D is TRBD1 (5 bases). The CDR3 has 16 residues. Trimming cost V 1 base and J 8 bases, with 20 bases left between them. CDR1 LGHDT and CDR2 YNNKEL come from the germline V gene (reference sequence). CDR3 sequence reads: CASSQGYAGGGNGYTF. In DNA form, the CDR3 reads TGTGCCAGCAGCCAAGGATACGCCGGGGGAGGGAACGGCTACACCTTC.

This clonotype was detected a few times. CDR3 sequence: CASSFSTNRGTQYF. CDR3 sequence (DNA): TGTGCCAGCAGCTTTAGTACTAACAGGGGTACCCAGTACTTC. The chain recombines TRBV7-2 with TRBJ2-5; the match to TRBD1 covers 7 bases. The V and J ends lost 3 bases and 8 bases, in that order; junction bases with no gene match: 9. The germline V gene has CDR1 SGHTA and CDR2 FQGNSA. CDR3 length: 14 amino acids.

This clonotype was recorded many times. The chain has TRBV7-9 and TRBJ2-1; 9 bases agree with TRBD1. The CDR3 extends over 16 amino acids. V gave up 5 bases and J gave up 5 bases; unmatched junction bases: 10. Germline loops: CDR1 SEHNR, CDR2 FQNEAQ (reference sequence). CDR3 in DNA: TGTGCCAGCAGCCTAGTCGGGGACAGGGTAAACAATGAGCAGTTCTTC. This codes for CASSLVGDRVNNEQFF.

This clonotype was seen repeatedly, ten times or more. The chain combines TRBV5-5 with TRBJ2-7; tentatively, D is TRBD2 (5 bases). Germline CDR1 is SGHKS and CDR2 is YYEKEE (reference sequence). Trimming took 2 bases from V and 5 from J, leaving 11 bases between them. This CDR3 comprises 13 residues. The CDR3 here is CASSLTGSNEQYV. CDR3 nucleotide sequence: TGTGCCAGCAGCTTAACGGGGTCCAACGAGCAGTACGTC.

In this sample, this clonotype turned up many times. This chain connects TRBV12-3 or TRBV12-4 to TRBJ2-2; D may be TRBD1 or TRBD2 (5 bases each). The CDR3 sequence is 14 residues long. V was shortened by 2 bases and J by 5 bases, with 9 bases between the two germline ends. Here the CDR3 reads CASSLRGWTGELFF. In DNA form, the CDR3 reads TGTGCCAGCAGTTTACGGGGCTGGACCGGGGAGCTGTTTTTT.

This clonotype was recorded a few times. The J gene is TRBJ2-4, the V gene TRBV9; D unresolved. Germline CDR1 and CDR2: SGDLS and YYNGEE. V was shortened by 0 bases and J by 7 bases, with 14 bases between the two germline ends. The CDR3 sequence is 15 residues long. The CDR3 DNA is TGTGCCAGCAGCGTAGGGGTGGAAACTATCAACATTCAGTACTTC. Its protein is CASSVGVETINIQYF.

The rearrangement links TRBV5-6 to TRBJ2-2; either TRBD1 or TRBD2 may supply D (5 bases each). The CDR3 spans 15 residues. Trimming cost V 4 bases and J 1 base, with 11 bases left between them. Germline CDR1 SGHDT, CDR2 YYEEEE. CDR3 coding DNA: TGTGCCAGCAGCGGGGGTTTGGGGAACACCGGGGAGCTGTTTTTT. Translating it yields CASSGGLGNTGELFF.

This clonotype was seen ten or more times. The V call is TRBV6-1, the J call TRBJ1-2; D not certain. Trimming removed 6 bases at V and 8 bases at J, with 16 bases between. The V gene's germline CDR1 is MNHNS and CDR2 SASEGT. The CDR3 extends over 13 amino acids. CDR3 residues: CASRRASPSGYTF. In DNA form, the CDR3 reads TGTGCCAGCAGAAGGGCCTCGCCCTCCGGCTACACCTTC.

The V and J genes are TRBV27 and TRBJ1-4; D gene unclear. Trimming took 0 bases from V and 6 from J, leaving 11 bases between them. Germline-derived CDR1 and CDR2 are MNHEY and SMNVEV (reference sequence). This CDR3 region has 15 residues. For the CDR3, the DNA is TGTGCCAGCAGTTTATCGTGGGGTCGCCATGAAAAACTGTTTTTT. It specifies CASSLSWGRHEKLFF. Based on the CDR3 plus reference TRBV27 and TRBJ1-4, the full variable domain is EAQVTQNPRYLITVTGKKLTVTCSQNMNHEYMSWYRQDPGLGLRQIYYSMNVEVTDKGDVPEGYKVSRKEKRNFPLILESPSPNQTSLYFCASSLSWGRHEKLFFGSGTQLSVL.